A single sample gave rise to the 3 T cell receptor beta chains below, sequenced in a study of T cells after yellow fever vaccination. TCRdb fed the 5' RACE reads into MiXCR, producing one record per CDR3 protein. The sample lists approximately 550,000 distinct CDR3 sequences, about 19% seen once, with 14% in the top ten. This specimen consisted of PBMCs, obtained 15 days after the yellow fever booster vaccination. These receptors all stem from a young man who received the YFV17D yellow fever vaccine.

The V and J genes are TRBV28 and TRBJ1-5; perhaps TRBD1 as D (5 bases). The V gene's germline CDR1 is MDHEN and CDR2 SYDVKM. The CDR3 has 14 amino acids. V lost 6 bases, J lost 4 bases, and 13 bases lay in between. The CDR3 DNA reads TGTGCCAGCAGCCCAACAGGATTTAATCAGCCCCAGCATTTT. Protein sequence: CASSPTGFNQPQHF.

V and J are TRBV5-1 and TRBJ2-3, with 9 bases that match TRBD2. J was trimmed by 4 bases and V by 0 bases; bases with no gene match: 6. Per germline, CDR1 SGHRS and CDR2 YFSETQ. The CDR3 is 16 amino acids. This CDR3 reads CASSLAVSGSADTQYF. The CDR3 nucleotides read TGCGCCAGCAGCTTGGCCGTTAGCGGGAGCGCAGATACGCAGTATTTT. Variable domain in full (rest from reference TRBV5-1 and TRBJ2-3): KAGVTQTPRYLIKTRGQQVTLSCSPISGHRSVSWYQQTPGQGLQFLFEYFSETQRNKGNFPGRFSGRQFSNSRSEMNVSTLELGDSALYLCASSLAVSGSADTQYFGPGTRLTVL.

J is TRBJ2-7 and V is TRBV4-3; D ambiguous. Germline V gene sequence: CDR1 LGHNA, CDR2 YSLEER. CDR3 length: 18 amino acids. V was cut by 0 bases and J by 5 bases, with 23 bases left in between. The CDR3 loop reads CASSQDTVSLERLDEQYF. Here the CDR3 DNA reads TGCGCCAGCAGCCAAGATACGGTATCGCTAGAACGGCTCGACGAGCAGTACTTC.